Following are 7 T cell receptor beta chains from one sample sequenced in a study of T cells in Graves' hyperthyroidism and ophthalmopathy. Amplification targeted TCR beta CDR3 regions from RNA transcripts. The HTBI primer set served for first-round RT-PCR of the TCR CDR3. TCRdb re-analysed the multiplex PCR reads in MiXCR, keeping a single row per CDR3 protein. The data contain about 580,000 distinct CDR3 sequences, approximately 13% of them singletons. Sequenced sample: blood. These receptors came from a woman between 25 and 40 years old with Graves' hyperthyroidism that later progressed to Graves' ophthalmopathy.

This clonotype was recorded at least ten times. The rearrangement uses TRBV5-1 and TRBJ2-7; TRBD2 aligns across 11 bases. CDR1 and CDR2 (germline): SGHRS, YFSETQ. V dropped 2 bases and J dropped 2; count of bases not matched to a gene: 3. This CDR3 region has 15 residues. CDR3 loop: CASSFTSGGTYEQYF. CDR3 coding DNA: TGCGCCAGCAGCTTTACTAGCGGGGGTACCTACGAGCAGTACTTC. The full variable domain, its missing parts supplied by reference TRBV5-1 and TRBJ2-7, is KAGVTQTPRYLIKTRGQQVTLSCSPISGHRSVSWYQQTPGQGLQFLFEYFSETQRNKGNFPGRFSGRQFSNSRSEMNVSTLELGDSALYLCASSFTSGGTYEQYFGPGTRLTVT.

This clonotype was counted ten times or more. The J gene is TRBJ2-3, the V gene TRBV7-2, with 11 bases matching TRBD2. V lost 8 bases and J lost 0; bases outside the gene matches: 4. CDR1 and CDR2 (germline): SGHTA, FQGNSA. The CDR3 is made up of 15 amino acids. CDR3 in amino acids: CASSSGRPSTDTQYF. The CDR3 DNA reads TGTGCCAGCTCTAGCGGGAGGCCTAGCACAGATACGCAGTATTTT. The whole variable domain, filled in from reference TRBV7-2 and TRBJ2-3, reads GAGVSQSPSNKVTEKGKDVELRCDPISGHTALYWYRQSLGQGLEFLIYFQGNSAPDKSGLPSDRFSAERTGGSVSTLTIQRTQQEDSAVYLCASSSGRPSTDTQYFGPGTRLTVL.

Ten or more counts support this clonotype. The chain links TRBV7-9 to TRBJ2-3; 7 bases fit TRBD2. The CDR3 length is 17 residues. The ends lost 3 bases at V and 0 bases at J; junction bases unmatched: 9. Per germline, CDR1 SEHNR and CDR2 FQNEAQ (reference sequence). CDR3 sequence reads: CASSFQLTSESTDTQYF. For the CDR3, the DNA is TGTGCCAGCAGCTTCCAACTCACTAGCGAGAGCACAGATACGCAGTATTTT. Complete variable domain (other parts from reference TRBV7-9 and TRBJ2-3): DTGVSQNPRHKITKRGQNVTFRCDPISEHNRLYWYRQTLGQGPEFLTYFQNEAQLEKSRLLSDRFSAERPKGSFSTLEIQRTEQGDSAMYLCASSFQLTSESTDTQYFGPGTRLTVL.

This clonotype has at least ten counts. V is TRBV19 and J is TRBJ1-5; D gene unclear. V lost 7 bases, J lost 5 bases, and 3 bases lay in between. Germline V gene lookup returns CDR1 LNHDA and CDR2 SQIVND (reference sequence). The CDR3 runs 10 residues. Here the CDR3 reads CASNYQPQHF. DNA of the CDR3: TGTGCCAGTAATTATCAGCCCCAGCATTTT.

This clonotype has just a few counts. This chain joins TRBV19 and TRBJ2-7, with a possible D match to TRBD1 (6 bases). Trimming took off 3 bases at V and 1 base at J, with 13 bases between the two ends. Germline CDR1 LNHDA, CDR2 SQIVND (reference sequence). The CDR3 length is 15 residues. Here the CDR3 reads CASSMGATASYEQYF. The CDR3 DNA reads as TGTGCCAGTAGTATGGGGGCAACAGCTTCCTACGAGCAGTACTTC.

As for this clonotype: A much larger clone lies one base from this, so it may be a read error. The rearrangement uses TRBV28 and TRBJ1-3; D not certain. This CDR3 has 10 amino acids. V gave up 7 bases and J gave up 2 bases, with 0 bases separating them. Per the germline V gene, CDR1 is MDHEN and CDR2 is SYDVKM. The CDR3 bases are TGTGCCAGCACTGGAAACACCATATATTTT. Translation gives CASTGNTIYF.

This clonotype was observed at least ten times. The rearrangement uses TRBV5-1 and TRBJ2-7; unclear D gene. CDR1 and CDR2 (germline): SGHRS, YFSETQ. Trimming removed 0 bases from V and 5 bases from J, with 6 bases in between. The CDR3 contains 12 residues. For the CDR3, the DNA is TGCGCCAGCAGCTTGGCCGAGGACGAGCAGTACTTC. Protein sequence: CASSLAEDEQYF.